The 20 T cell receptor beta chains below come from one sample, sequenced in a study of metastatic and nonmetastatic thyroid tumors. TCRdb reassembled clones from the PCR reads with MiXCR. The sample has fewer than 7,500 clones, 35% to 40% seen once. Prior to thyroid surgery, none of the patients had received any treatment. Sequenced material: tumor tissue. Receptors were obtained from a female donor with papillary thyroid cancer or a benign thyroid nodule (not recorded which). Some clones in this sample may be carry-over from other donors' samples.

The sample holds many counts of this clone. The rearrangement uses TRBV19 and TRBJ1-6; D gene ambiguous. Per germline, CDR1 LNHDA and CDR2 SQIVND (reference sequence). Deletions cut 7 bases from V and 5 bases from J, with 12 bases between. The CDR3 runs to 14 residues. CDR3 nucleotide sequence: TGTGCCAGTAATTCAGACGGGAATAATTCACCCCTCCACTTT. Amino acids: CASNSDGNNSPLHF. The full variable domain, completed using reference TRBV19 and TRBJ1-6, is DGGITQSPKYLFRKEGQNVTLSCEQNLNHDAMYWYRQDPGQGLRLIYYSQIVNDFQKGDIAEGYSVSREKKESFPLTVTSAQKNPTAFYLCASNSDGNNSPLHFGNGTRLTVT.

J is TRBJ2-7 and V is TRBV30; D remains ambiguous. The CDR3 is made up of 13 amino acids. Germline V gene data show CDR1 as GTSNPN and CDR2 as SVGIG (reference sequence). Trimming left V 3 bases short and J 1 base short, with 10 bases between. The DNA of the CDR3 is TGTGCCTGGAGCACAGATTCGTCCTACGAGCAGTACTTC. It specifies CAWSTDSSYEQYF. The variable domain in full, with the rest retrieved from reference TRBV30 and TRBJ2-7, is SQTIHQWPATLVQPVGSPLSLECTVEGTSNPNLYWYRQAAGRGLQLLFYSVGIGQISSEVPQNLSASRPQDRQFILSSKKLLLSDSGFYLCAWSTDSSYEQYFGPGTRLTVT.

This clone was seen at least ten times. V is TRBV9 and J is TRBJ2-1; D tentatively fits TRBD1 or TRBD2 (6 bases each). V shed 2 bases and J shed 9 bases, with 15 bases lying between them. The germline CDR1 and CDR2 sequences are SGDLS and YYNGEE. This CDR3 comprises 14 residues. This chain's CDR3 is CASSVSTGGAEQFF. The DNA of the CDR3 is TGTGCCAGCAGCGTCTCTACCGGGGGCGCTGAGCAGTTCTTC.

The CDR3 protein is CSARDGAQETQYF. The CDR3 coding sequence is TGCAGTGCTAGAGACGGAGCACAAGAGACCCAGTACTTC. The rearrangement links TRBV20-1 to TRBJ2-5; unclear D gene. The CDR3 sequence is 13 residues long. Between the trimmed V and J ends, which lost 0 bases and 2 bases, there was a span of 7 bases. Germline loops: CDR1 DFQATT, CDR2 SNEGSKA (reference sequence).

The chain carries TRBV5-5 and TRBJ2-7; 11 bases align to TRBD1. Germline V gene data show CDR1 as SGHKS and CDR2 as YYEKEE (reference sequence). The CDR3 sequence is 14 residues long. V lost 6 bases and J lost 2; bases outside the gene matches: 4. The CDR3 protein is CASIPGQGAYEQYF. The CDR3 nucleotides read TGTGCCAGCATCCCGGGACAGGGGGCCTACGAGCAGTACTTC.

In this sample, this clone turned up a few times. The chain links TRBV6-1 to TRBJ2-7; D might be TRBD1 (8 bases). CDR3 length equals 15 residues. Germline V gene lookup returns CDR1 MNHNS and CDR2 SASEGT. Between the trimmed V and J ends, which lost 5 bases and 7 bases, there was a span of 21 bases. The DNA of the CDR3 is TGTGCCAGCAGTTGGGGGGGACAGGTCGGGAGAGAGCAGTACTTC. It codes for CASSWGGQVGREQYF.

This chain joins TRBV7-3 and TRBJ2-2, with 12 bases matching TRBD2. The length of the CDR3 is 14 residues. Looked up from germline, CDR1 is SGHTA and CDR2 is FQGTGA. The J segment lost 3 bases and the V segment lost 8 bases, leaving 1 base of the junction unmatched. CDR3 sequence (DNA): TGTGCCAGCCGACTAGCGGGGGACACCGGGGAGCTGTTTTTT. This gives the protein CASRLAGDTGELFF.

A single count supports this clone. V is TRBV4-1 and J is TRBJ2-7; 9 nucleotides align to TRBD1. V lost 1 base and J lost 5; bases outside the gene matches: 12. Germline-derived CDR1 and CDR2 are MGHRA and YSYEKL. The CDR3 extends over 17 amino acids. The CDR3 loop is CASSQVKGTGNYDEQYF. The DNA for the CDR3 is TGCGCCAGCAGCCAAGTAAAGGGGACAGGGAATTACGACGAGCAGTACTTC.

By its share, this clone is medium-sized (0.01 to 0.1%). The chain joins TRBV27 to TRBJ2-3; D is perhaps TRBD2 (6 bases). V lost 5 bases and J 2 bases, leaving 14 bases between the germline ends. Germline V gene sequence: CDR1 MNHEY, CDR2 SMNVEV (reference sequence). This CDR3 spans 15 amino acids. The CDR3 sequence is CASSPGLTPTDTQYF. The CDR3, as DNA: TGTGCCAGCAGTCCAGGACTAACACCCACAGATACGCAGTATTTT.

This clone has only a few counts. The chain joins TRBV7-2 to TRBJ2-2, with D perhaps TRBD2 (5 bases). Germline loops: CDR1 SGHTA, CDR2 FQGNSA. Trimming took off 8 bases at V and 4 bases at J, with 14 bases between the two ends. This CDR3 has 14 residues. The CDR3 is CASRGEGSTGELFF. In nucleotides, the CDR3 is TGTGCCAGCCGAGGCGAGGGAAGCACCGGGGAGCTGTTTTTT.

This sequence joins TRBV30 and TRBJ1-4; D is unresolved. V was trimmed by 5 bases and J by 7 bases, leaving 14 bases between them. From germline, CDR1 is GTSNPN and CDR2 SVGIG (reference sequence). The CDR3 is made up of 13 amino acids. CDR3 nucleotide sequence: TGTGCCTGGGGCAGTTTCCGGGGTGAAAAACTGTTTTTT. It is translated as CAWGSFRGEKLFF.

This clone was picked up a small number of times. The V call is TRBV6-1, the J call TRBJ1-2; a weak D match, TRBD1 (5 bases). V dropped 2 bases and J dropped 0 bases, with 16 bases sitting between them. Germline values: CDR1 MNHNS, CDR2 SASEGT. The CDR3 is 17 residues long. DNA of the CDR3: TGTGCCAGCAGTGAAAAGCAGGGACGGGTCTCTAACTATGGCTACACCTTC. This translates into CASSEKQGRVSNYGYTF.

This clone appeared a single time. The chain uses TRBV4-1 and TRBJ1-4; no clear D gene. CDR3 length: 12 amino acids. V was shortened by 2 bases and J by 6 bases, with 4 bases between the two germline ends. Germline CDR1 reads MGHRA; CDR2 reads YSYEKL. CDR3 bases: TGCGCCAGCAGCCAACCCTATGAAAAACTGTTTTTT. Its protein product is CASSQPYEKLFF.

Ten or more counts support this clone. The chain uses TRBV2 and TRBJ1-5, with a weak D call TRBD1 (6 bases). V gave up 4 bases and J gave up 7 bases, with 20 bases separating them. In germline, CDR1 is SNHLY, CDR2 FYNNEI. The CDR3 is 16 amino acids. The CDR3: CASSGRTGRLGQPQHF. CDR3 in DNA: TGTGCCAGCAGTGGCCGTACAGGGAGGTTGGGACAGCCCCAGCATTTT.

The gene calls are TRBV7-8 and TRBJ2-2; D perhaps matches TRBD1 (6 bases). Germline CDR1 reads SGHVS; CDR2 reads FQNEAQ. V lost 6 bases to trimming and J lost 0 bases, with 11 bases between them. CDR3 length: 15 amino acids. In DNA, the CDR3 is TGTGCCAGCAGACCCGGGACACCGAACACCGGGGAGCTGTTTTTT. Protein sequence: CASRPGTPNTGELFF.

The V call is TRBV11-2, the J call TRBJ2-1, with D perhaps assigned TRBD1 or TRBD2 (5 bases each). Germline CDR1 is SGHAT and CDR2 is FQNNGV. The CDR3 is 16 residues long. V was pared by 5 bases and J by 13 bases, with 27 bases between. This chain's CDR3 is CASSTDGGSSYNHQFF. The CDR3 coding sequence is TGTGCCAGCAGCACCGATGGGGGTTCCTCCTACAATCATCAGTTCTTC.

This chain links TRBV12-3 or TRBV12-4 with TRBJ2-7; maybe TRBD2 (5 bases). The CDR3 is made up of 14 amino acids. Trimming took 6 bases from V and 0 from J, leaving 12 bases between them. The CDR3, as DNA: TGTGCCAGCAGCTATGGACTTATCTCCTACGAGCAGTACTTC. Residues: CASSYGLISYEQYF.

This clone has more than one count but fewer than ten. The chain combines TRBV9 with TRBJ2-3; 10 nucleotides line up with TRBD2. The ends lost 3 bases at V and 7 bases at J; junction bases unmatched: 5. Germline CDR1 SGDLS, CDR2 YYNGEE. The CDR3 length is 14 residues. The DNA of the CDR3 is TGTGCCAGCAGCGGGGCTAGCGGGAGTAATACGCAGTATTTT. This gives the protein CASSGASGSNTQYF. Filled out from reference TRBV9 and TRBJ2-3, the complete variable domain reads DSGVTQTPKHLITATGQRVTLRCSPRSGDLSVYWYQQSLDQGLQFLIQYYNGEERAKGNILERFSAQQFPDLHSELNLSSLELGDSALYFCASSGASGSNTQYFGPGTRLTVL.

By sample share, this clone is medium-sized. The chain uses TRBV3-1 and TRBJ1-1; D not resolved. Germline V lookup: CDR1 LGHDT, CDR2 YNNKEL (reference sequence). There are 15 residues in the CDR3. Trimming pared 3 bases from V and 5 bases from J, leaving 16 bases between. The CDR3 spells CASSQWPGGGTEAFF. The CDR3 DNA sequence: TGTGCCAGCAGCCAGTGGCCCGGCGGCGGGACTGAAGCTTTCTTT.

CDR3 sequence (DNA): TGTGCCAGCAGCGGGGGACAGGCGCTAGTTAACTATGGCTACACCTTC. Encoded protein: CASSGGQALVNYGYTF. The genes are TRBV5-4 and TRBJ1-2; 8 bases are a match to TRBD1. After removal of 4 bases from V and 1 base from J, the junction contained 9 bases not matched to a gene. Germline V gives CDR1 SGHNT, CDR2 YYREEE (reference sequence). The CDR3 extends over 16 amino acids.